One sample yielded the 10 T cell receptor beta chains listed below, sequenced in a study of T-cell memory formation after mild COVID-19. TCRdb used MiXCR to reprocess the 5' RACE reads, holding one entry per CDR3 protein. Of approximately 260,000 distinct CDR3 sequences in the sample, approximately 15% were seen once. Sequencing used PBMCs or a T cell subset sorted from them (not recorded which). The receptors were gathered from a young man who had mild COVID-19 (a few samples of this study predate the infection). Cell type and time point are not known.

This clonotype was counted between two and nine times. CDR3 nucleotides: TGTGCCAGCAGTTTCTACCCCGTGGGACAGACCACCTACGAGCAGTACTTC. This sequence encodes CASSFYPVGQTTYEQYF. This chain uses TRBV6-6 with TRBJ2-7, with TRBD1 matching over 7 bases. The V gene's germline CDR1 is MNHNY and CDR2 SVGAGI (reference sequence). V trimming: 4 bases; J trimming: 2 bases; junction bases outside the gene matches: 14. CDR3 size: 17 residues.

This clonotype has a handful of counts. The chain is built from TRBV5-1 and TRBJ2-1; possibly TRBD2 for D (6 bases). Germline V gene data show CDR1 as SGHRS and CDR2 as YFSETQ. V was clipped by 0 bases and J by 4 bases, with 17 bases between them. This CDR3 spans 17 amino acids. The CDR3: CASSLARPGDPYNEQFF. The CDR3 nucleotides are TGCGCCAGCAGCTTGGCCCGTCCGGGGGACCCTTACAATGAGCAGTTCTTC.

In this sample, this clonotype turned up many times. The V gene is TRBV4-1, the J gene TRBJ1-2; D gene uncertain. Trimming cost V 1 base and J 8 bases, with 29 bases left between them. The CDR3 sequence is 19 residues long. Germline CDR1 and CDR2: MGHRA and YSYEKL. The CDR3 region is CASSQVFPLFGNIGAGYTF. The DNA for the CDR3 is TGCGCCAGCAGCCAAGTCTTCCCTTTGTTCGGGAATATCGGTGCGGGCTACACCTTC.

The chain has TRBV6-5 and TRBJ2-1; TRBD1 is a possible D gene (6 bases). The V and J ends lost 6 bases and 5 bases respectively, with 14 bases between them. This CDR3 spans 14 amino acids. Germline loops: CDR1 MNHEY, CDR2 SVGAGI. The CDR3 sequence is CASRAPGQNNEQFF. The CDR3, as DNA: TGTGCCAGCAGGGCCCCGGGACAAAACAATGAGCAGTTCTTC.

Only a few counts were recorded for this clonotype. The CDR3 DNA follows: TGTGCCAGCAGTTCCCACTTAGATAATTCACCCCTCCACTTT. This gives the protein CASSSHLDNSPLHF. The chain is built from TRBV6-6 and TRBJ1-6; unclear D gene. The CDR3 has 14 residues. Germline V gene sequence: CDR1 MNHNY, CDR2 SVGAGI (reference sequence). V dropped 4 bases and J dropped 5 bases, with 9 bases sitting between them.

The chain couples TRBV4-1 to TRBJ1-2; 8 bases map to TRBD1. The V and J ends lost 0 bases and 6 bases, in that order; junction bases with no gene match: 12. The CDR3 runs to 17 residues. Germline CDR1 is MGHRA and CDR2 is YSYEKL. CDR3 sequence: CASSQDGAGGGGDGYTF. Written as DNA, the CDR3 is TGCGCCAGCAGCCAAGATGGCGCAGGGGGCGGAGGGGATGGCTACACCTTC.

This CDR3 is CSARPQYGGNYGYTF. The CDR3, as DNA: TGCAGTGCTAGACCCCAATATGGCGGTAACTATGGCTACACCTTC. The chain combines TRBV20-1 with TRBJ1-2, with no clear D. V shed 2 bases and J shed 1 base, with 14 bases lying between them. Per the germline V gene, CDR1 is DFQATT and CDR2 is SNEGSKA (reference sequence). This CDR3 has 15 amino acids.

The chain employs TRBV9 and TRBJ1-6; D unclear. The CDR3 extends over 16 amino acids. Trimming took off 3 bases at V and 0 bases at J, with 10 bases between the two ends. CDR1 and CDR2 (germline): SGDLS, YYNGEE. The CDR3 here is CASSARGSSYNSPLHF. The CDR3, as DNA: TGTGCCAGCAGCGCCAGAGGGAGCTCCTATAATTCACCCCTCCACTTT.

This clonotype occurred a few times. In nucleotides, the CDR3 is TGCGCCAGCAGCTTAGACAGGGGGGACGAGCAGTACGTC. It translates to CASSLDRGDEQYV. The rearrangement uses TRBV5-1 and TRBJ2-7; TRBD1 matches at 9 bases. Germline lookup yields CDR1 SGHRS and CDR2 YFSETQ. Trimming took 2 bases from V and 5 from J; bases not matched to a gene: 2. The CDR3 is 13 amino acids.

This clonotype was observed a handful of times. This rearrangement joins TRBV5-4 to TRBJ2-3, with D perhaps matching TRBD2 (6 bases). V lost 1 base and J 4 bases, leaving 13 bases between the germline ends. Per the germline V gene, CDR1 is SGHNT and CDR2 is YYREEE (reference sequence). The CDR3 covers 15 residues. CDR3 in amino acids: CASSLTGETSDTQYF. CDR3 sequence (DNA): TGTGCCAGCAGCTTGACGGGGGAAACCTCAGATACGCAGTATTTT.